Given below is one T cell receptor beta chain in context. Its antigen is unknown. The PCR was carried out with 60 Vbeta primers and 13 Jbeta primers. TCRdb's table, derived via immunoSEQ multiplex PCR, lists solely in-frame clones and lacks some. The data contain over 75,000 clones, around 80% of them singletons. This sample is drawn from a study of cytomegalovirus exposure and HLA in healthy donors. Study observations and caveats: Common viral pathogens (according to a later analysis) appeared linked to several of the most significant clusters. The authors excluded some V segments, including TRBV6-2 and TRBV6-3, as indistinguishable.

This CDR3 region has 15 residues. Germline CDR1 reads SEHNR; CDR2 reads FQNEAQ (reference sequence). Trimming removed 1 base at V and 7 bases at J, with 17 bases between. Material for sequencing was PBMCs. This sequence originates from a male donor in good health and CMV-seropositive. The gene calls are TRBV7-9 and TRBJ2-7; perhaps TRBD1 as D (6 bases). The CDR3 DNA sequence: TGTGCCAGCAGCTTAGGAGCTACAGGGCTGAGGGAGCAGTACTTC. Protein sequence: CASSLGATGLREQYF.